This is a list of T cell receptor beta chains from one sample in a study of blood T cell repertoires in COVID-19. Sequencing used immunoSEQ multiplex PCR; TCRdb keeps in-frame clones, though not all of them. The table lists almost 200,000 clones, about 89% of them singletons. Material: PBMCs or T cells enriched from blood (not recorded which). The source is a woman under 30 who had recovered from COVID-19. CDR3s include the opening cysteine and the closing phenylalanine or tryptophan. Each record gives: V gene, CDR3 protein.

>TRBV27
CASSLAGGYYEQYF
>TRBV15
CATSRALTDTQYF
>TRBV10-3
CAISDSATNEKLFF
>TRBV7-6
CASSLDAGAGANVLTF
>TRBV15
CATGLKGQLPSPLHF
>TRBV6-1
CASSDILERYEQFF
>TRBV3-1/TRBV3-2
CASSQDRLADADTQYF
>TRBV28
CASSTSRQAFF
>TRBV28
CASWTRGYGYTF
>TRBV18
CASSRQSSYEQYF
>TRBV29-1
CSVGQSNHQPQHF
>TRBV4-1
CASSQVGRGNTIYF
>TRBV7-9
CASSLRSSGVLYEQYF
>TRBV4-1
CASSHVGTGGYEQYF
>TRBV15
CATSRAYSRDRGYYEQYF
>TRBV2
CASSEQETPFYGYTF
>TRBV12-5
CASGLVLTGAYNEQFF
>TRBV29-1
CSVAGILNTEAFF
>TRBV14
CASSGFRQGTRGGNQPQHF
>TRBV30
CAWSLGSGGTDTQYF
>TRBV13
CASRIQGAGNTIYF
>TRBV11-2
CASSPLSRDEKLFF
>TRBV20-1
CSASGPRGSYNEQFF
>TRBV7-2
CASSTAGGIETQYF